Sequencing of this TCR beta chain was carried out in a study of identical twins. General study points: Cord blood's abundant beta clonotypes had fewer insertions, unlike memory repertoires.

All donors were healthy, and all were Caucasian. The CDR3 loop spans 13 amino acids. With 4 bases removed from V and 7 bases from J, the gap between germline ends came to 11 bases. Germline V CDR1 and CDR2: SGHTA, FQGNSA. A note on this clonotype: As yet, its antigen is unknown.

A single record per CDR3 protein comes from TCRdb applying MiXCR to the 5' RACE reads. The sample consists of around 690,000 distinct CDR3 sequences, 21% of them appearing once. Another study also made use of these data, one on T cells expressing NK-cell markers. From that report: The share of CD8+ T cells held by dominant NKG2C+ clonotypes was about 1.0-7.5% in roughly 6 donors.

The sequence was collected from a woman between 18 and 30 years old in good health. The chain is built from TRBV7-2 and TRBJ2-1; perhaps TRBD2 as D (5 bases). Sequencing used PBMCs. CDR3 sequence: CASSSRSGNEQFF. The CDR3 DNA follows: TGTGCCAGCAGCTCAAGATCGGGGAATGAGCAGTTCTTC.